One sample yielded the 15 T cell receptor beta chains listed below, sequenced in a study of CXCR3-negative and CXCR3-positive naive CD8 T cells. All TRB cDNA libraries came from 5' RACE performed with UMI labels. TCRdb reanalyzed the 5' RACE reads, giving one entry per CDR3 protein sequence and no DNA. This sample contains over 80,000 distinct CDR3 sequences. Input material: naive CXCR3- CD8+ T cells from blood. Noted subset: CD45RO-CCR7+CD27+CD95- naive CD8+ T cells lacking CXCR3 (TNR3-). The receptors derive from a human donor in good health. Some clones in this sample may be carry-over from other donors' samples.

V usage is TRBV7-2 and J usage is TRBJ2-5. The CDR3 loop spans 13 amino acids. CDR1 SGHTA and CDR2 FQGNSA come from the germline V gene. CDR3 in amino acids: CASSSWGGETQYF.

This rearrangement joins TRBV6-6 to TRBJ2-3; lacking DNA, the TRBD2 call made by TCRdb goes unchecked. Germline V CDR1 and CDR2: MNHNY, SVGAGI (reference sequence). The CDR3 length is 14 residues. The CDR3 sequence is CATDSFPGTDTQYF.

The chain is built from TRBV11-2 and TRBJ2-7; TCRdb indicates TRBD1, and absent DNA this call remains unverified. The length of the CDR3 is 14 residues. Germline V lookup: CDR1 SGHAT, CDR2 FQNNGV. The CDR3: CASSLPGLLYEQYF.

This chain connects TRBV7-9 to TRBJ1-1; TCRdb outputs TRBD1, but without DNA this stays unchecked. The CDR3 length is 14 residues. Looked up from germline, CDR1 is SEHNR and CDR2 is FQNEAQ (reference sequence). CDR3 residues: CASSRGQGVTEAFF.

The chain uses TRBV20-1 and TRBJ2-5. From germline, CDR1 is DFQATT and CDR2 SNEGSKA (reference sequence). This CDR3 is 15 amino acids long. The CDR3 loop is CSPRDLLAVEETQYF.

This chain links TRBV7-9 with TRBJ1-2. The CDR3 runs to 16 residues. Per germline, CDR1 SEHNR and CDR2 FQNEAQ (reference sequence). CDR3 in amino acids: CASSLGFSESNYGYTF.

The J gene is TRBJ1-1, the V gene TRBV19; the TCRdb call, TRBD1, lacks DNA for checking. Per germline, CDR1 LNHDA and CDR2 SQIVND (reference sequence). The CDR3 consists of 16 residues. The CDR3 reads CASSEGTGDTNTEAFF. Full variable domain (missing parts from reference TRBV19 and TRBJ1-1): DGGITQSPKYLFRKEGQNVTLSCEQNLNHDAMYWYRQDPGQGLRLIYYSQIVNDFQKGDIAEGYSVSREKKESFPLTVTSAQKNPTAFYLCASSEGTGDTNTEAFFGQGTRLTVV.

This chain joins TRBV7-9 and TRBJ2-7. CDR3 length: 15 residues. Germline CDR1 is SEHNR and CDR2 is FQNEAQ (reference sequence). CDR3 residues: CASSQGPSSSYEQYF. The full variable domain, with the rest looked up from reference TRBV7-9 and TRBJ2-7, is DTGVSQNPRHKITKRGQNVTFRCDPISEHNRLYWYRQTLGQGPEFLTYFQNEAQLEKSRLLSDRFSAERPKGSFSTLEIQRTEQGDSAMYLCASSQGPSSSYEQYFGPGTRLTVT.

CDR3 loop: CSVSQVGYEQYF. The chain has TRBV29-1 and TRBJ2-7. The CDR3 consists of 12 residues. From germline, CDR1 is SQVTM and CDR2 ANQGSEA.

The V gene is TRBV30, the J gene TRBJ1-2. The V gene's germline CDR1 is GTSNPN and CDR2 SVGIG (reference sequence). The CDR3 consists of 14 residues. CDR3 sequence: CAWSWAANDYGYTF.

This rearrangement joins TRBV6-6 to TRBJ2-7; TCRdb selects TRBD2, and the lack of DNA leaves this call unchecked. CDR3 length: 17 residues. In germline, CDR1 is MNHNY, CDR2 SVGAGI (reference sequence). The CDR3 sequence: CASAEGTSGGPSYEQYF.

The chain links TRBV27 to TRBJ2-1; the TCRdb D gene call, TRBD2, has no DNA to confirm it. Germline values: CDR1 MNHEY, CDR2 SMNVEV (reference sequence). The CDR3 loop spans 16 amino acids. The CDR3 protein is CASSPLLLEGINEQFF.

This rearrangement joins TRBV11-1 to TRBJ2-7. Germline CDR1 reads SGHAT; CDR2 reads FQDESV (reference sequence). The CDR3 has 13 amino acids. The CDR3 protein is CASSNDRFMEQYF.

J is TRBJ2-7 and V is TRBV20-1. There are 12 residues in the CDR3. CDR1 is DFQATT, CDR2 SNEGSKA, per germline (reference sequence). This CDR3 reads CSARRWGYEQYF.

The chain has TRBV29-1 and TRBJ1-2; TCRdb proposes TRBD1, but this gene call is untestable without DNA. This CDR3 has 17 residues. From germline, CDR1 is SQVTM and CDR2 ANQGSEA. The CDR3 reads CSVEVWSGGADNYGYTF.